This T cell receptor beta chain was sequenced during a study of blood T cell repertoires in COVID-19. Study context: Samples came from the United States, Italy and Spain, spanning acute and convalescent COVID-19. The cDNA or gDNA used as material had been derived from T cells, B-cell-depleted T cells, or PBMCs.

Authors' analysis steps: Nucleated cell number was recorded as an estimate derived from reference gene primer amplification. The data were produced by immunoSEQ multiplex PCR, yet TCRdb's version contains in-frame clones alone and is incomplete. That table gives V, J and clone size, and the DNA gave D and trimming. The repertoire has 110,000 to 150,000 clones, approximately 73% of them found once; the top ten carry roughly 4.2%. The CDR3 contains 15 residues. The V and J ends lost 2 bases and 8 bases, in that order; junction bases with no gene match: 10. CDR1 MNHEY and CDR2 SVGAGI come from the germline V gene.

The material sequenced was peripheral blood. The receptor comes from a man in his sixties with acute or convalescent COVID-19. The V and J genes are TRBV6-5 and TRBJ1-2, with 8 bases aligning to TRBD1. In nucleotides, the CDR3 is TGTGCCAGCAGTTACGGGACAGGTGTTGGCGGCGGCTACACCTTC. This encodes CASSYGTGVGGGYTF.